These 13 T cell receptor beta chains came from one sample sequenced in a study of shared T cell receptors in the human thymus. The protocol was immunoSEQ multiplex PCR, while the TCRdb copy is restricted to in-frame clones and leaves out a portion. The profile covers hundreds of thousands of clones, with approximately 83% appearing a single time and around 0.0094% taken by the ten largest. The sample also formed part of further work on human thymus T cells.

The sample taken for sequencing was thymocytes. These receptors were collected from a girl under three years old with a congenital heart defect.

This chain joins TRBV5-1 and TRBJ1-4; TRBD1 matches at 8 bases. Germline trimming cut 0 bases from V and 2 bases from J; bases unmatched to any gene: 0. The germline V gene encodes CDR1 SGHRS and CDR2 YFSETQ. There are 15 residues in the CDR3. CDR3 sequence: CASSLAGGTNEKLFF. CDR3 bases: TGCGCCAGCAGCTTGGCAGGGGGCACTAATGAAAAACTGTTTTTT.

The count of this clone is one. The chain couples TRBV7-8 to TRBJ2-7; D is perhaps TRBD1 (5 bases). CDR1 SGHVS and CDR2 FQNEAQ come from the germline V gene. The CDR3 is made up of 17 amino acids. V dropped 3 bases and J dropped 3 bases, with 21 bases sitting between them. CDR3 sequence reads: CASSFGAWTTDSYEQYF. The CDR3, as DNA: TGTGCCAGCAGCTTTGGGGCCTGGACCACCGATAGCTACGAGCAGTACTTC.

In its sample, this clone was seen a few times. The chain recombines TRBV5-6 with TRBJ1-6; a weak D match, TRBD1 (5 bases). The CDR3 is 14 amino acids. The germline V and J ends were trimmed by 4 bases and 7 bases, with 12 bases remaining between them. The germline V gene encodes CDR1 SGHDT and CDR2 YYEEEE. The CDR3 loop is CASSLDRLNSPLHF. The CDR3 region has the DNA TGTGCCAGCAGCCTTGACAGATTAAATTCACCCCTCCACTTT.

The genes are TRBV7-9 and TRBJ1-4, with TRBD1 identical over 7 bases. The CDR3 length is 15 residues. Germline V gene sequence: CDR1 SEHNR, CDR2 FQNEAQ (reference sequence). J gave up 2 bases and V 3 bases, and 3 bases lay outside the gene matches. The CDR3: CASSFQGETNEKLFF. In DNA form, the CDR3 reads TGTGCCAGCAGCTTTCAGGGGGAGACTAATGAAAAACTGTTTTTT.

The chain couples TRBV7-6 to TRBJ2-3; 8 nucleotides align to TRBD1. Losses at the gene ends were 4 bases for V and 1 base for J; bases not matched to a gene: 7. CDR1 is SGHVS and CDR2 is FNYEAQ in the germline V gene. CDR3 length: 16 residues. The CDR3 DNA follows: TGTGCCAGCAGCTCGACAGGGGTAAGGGGCACAGATACGCAGTATTTT. Its translation is CASSSTGVRGTDTQYF.

The chain recombines TRBV7-9 with TRBJ1-1, with 7 bases that match TRBD1. The J segment lost 5 bases and the V segment lost 4 bases, leaving 7 bases of the junction unmatched. In germline, CDR1 is SEHNR, CDR2 FQNEAQ (reference sequence). The CDR3 extends over 14 amino acids. The chain's CDR3 is CASSWDSGGTEAFF. The CDR3 region has the DNA TGTGCCAGCAGCTGGGACAGTGGGGGGACTGAAGCTTTCTTT.

The chain has TRBV19 and TRBJ1-1, with 8 nucleotides matching TRBD1. This CDR3 contains 13 residues. V lost 8 bases, J lost 4 bases, and 6 bases stayed unmatched. Germline CDR1 reads LNHDA; CDR2 reads SQIVND (reference sequence). CDR3 sequence (DNA): TGTGCCAGTGAGGGCAGGGGGCCCACTGAAGCTTTCTTT. Its protein is CASEGRGPTEAFF.

The rearrangement joins TRBV14 to TRBJ2-7; 7 nucleotides align to TRBD2. Germline V gene lookup returns CDR1 SGHDN and CDR2 FVKESK. V shed 4 bases, J shed 6 bases, and the junction held 6 bases outside the gene matches. The CDR3 totals 13 residues. The CDR3 loop is CASSPTREGEQYF. The CDR3 DNA follows: TGTGCCAGCAGCCCTACTAGGGAGGGCGAGCAGTACTTC.

This clone has a handful of counts. The chain couples TRBV6-1 to TRBJ2-6, with 9 bases identical to TRBD1. This CDR3 region has 15 residues. Germline V CDR1 and CDR2: MNHNS, SASEGT. V dropped 6 bases and J dropped 2; count of bases not matched to a gene: 2. CDR3 coding DNA: TGTGCCAGCAGGGACAGGGGAGCTGGGGCCAACGTCCTGACTTTC. Protein product: CASRDRGAGANVLTF.

This chain connects TRBV5-1 to TRBJ2-1, with TRBD2 identical over 9 bases. Germline trimming cut 0 bases from V and 6 bases from J; bases unmatched to any gene: 10. Germline V gene lookup returns CDR1 SGHRS and CDR2 YFSETQ. This CDR3 comprises 17 residues. The CDR3, as DNA: TGCGCCAGCAGCTTGGGGAATAGCGGGGGAGTAGGCAATGAGCAGTTCTTC. This encodes CASSLGNSGGVGNEQFF.

The chain carries TRBV14 and TRBJ2-5; 10 bases are shared with TRBD1. Looked up from germline, CDR1 is SGHDN and CDR2 is FVKESK. V shed 1 base and J 11 bases; nucleotides not matched to a gene: 13. The CDR3 sequence is 16 residues long. The CDR3 DNA reads TGTGCCAGCAGCCAAGCCCTCCTAGGACAGGGGGGCATGCAGTACTTC. Its protein is CASSQALLGQGGMQYF.

The chain has TRBV5-4 and TRBJ1-1; D possibly corresponds to TRBD1 (5 bases). This CDR3 spans 14 amino acids. V gave up 4 bases and J gave up 6 bases, with 16 bases separating them. Looked up from germline, CDR1 is SGHNT and CDR2 is YYREEE (reference sequence). CDR3 residues: CASSLTGGVAEAFF. The CDR3 DNA follows: TGTGCCAGCAGCCTTACAGGTGGAGTTGCTGAAGCTTTCTTT.

The genes are TRBV5-5 and TRBJ1-6, with 7 bases fitting TRBD1. V shed 3 bases and J 0 bases; nucleotides not matched to a gene: 6. This CDR3 comprises 17 residues. Germline assignment: CDR1 SGHKS and CDR2 YYEKEE (reference sequence). As DNA, the CDR3 is TGTGCCAGCAGCTGGGACAGAACCAGCTCCTATAATTCACCCCTCCACTTT. Its translation is CASSWDRTSSYNSPLHF.